A single sample gave rise to the 31 T cell receptor beta chains below, sequenced in a study of OX40 agonist ivuxolimab in advanced cancers. Produced via immunoSEQ multiplex PCR; TCRdb's table is partial and in-frame only. The sample carries 52,000 or so clones, less than 90% recorded once. The sample in question was CD4+ or CD8+ T cells sorted from blood, obtained in a trial of the OX40 agonist ivuxolimab. The source is an adult with an advanced solid tumor such as melanoma, head and neck, liver or kidney cancer.

This chain joins TRBV6-5 and TRBJ1-3, with 7 bases lining up with TRBD1. The germline gives CDR1 MNHEY, CDR2 SVGAGI. Germline trimming cut 0 bases from V and 3 bases from J; bases unmatched to any gene: 2. The CDR3 is made up of 15 amino acids. The CDR3 coding sequence is TGTGCCAGCAGTTACTCAACAGGGGTTGGAAACACCATATATTTT. Protein sequence: CASSYSTGVGNTIYF.

The rearrangement uses TRBV7-9 and TRBJ2-2; 10 bases match TRBD2. V lost 5 bases and J lost 7; bases outside the gene matches: 10. The CDR3 extends over 16 amino acids. The V gene's germline CDR1 is SEHNR and CDR2 FQNEAQ (reference sequence). In DNA form, the CDR3 reads TGTGCCAGCAGCACCGAAGGGACTAGCGTGGACGGGGAGCTGTTTTTT. Amino acid sequence: CASSTEGTSVDGELFF.

A single count supports this clone. The CDR3 protein is CASSLAAANTEAFF. CDR3 nucleotides: TGTGCCAGCAGCTTAGCAGCAGCGAACACTGAAGCTTTCTTT. The chain recombines TRBV7-9 with TRBJ1-1, with D unclear. V gave up 0 bases and J gave up 1 base, with 6 bases separating them. The germline V gene encodes CDR1 SEHNR and CDR2 FQNEAQ (reference sequence). This CDR3 spans 14 amino acids.

This clone has a single count. DNA for the CDR3: TGTGCCAGCAACGTAGAGGCTAGCGGGGGTTATGAGCAGTTCTTC. Its translation: CASNVEASGGYEQFF. The chain joins TRBV7-9 to TRBJ2-1; 10 bases align to TRBD2. The junction had 11 bases not matched to a gene; V was cut back by 7 bases and J by 8 bases. Germline-derived CDR1 and CDR2 are SEHNR and FQNEAQ (reference sequence). The CDR3 extends over 15 amino acids.

The chain links TRBV5-5 to TRBJ2-2, with TRBD2 identical over 8 bases. V lost 2 bases and J lost 2; bases outside the gene matches: 5. The CDR3 loop spans 16 amino acids. CDR1 is SGHKS and CDR2 is YYEKEE in the germline V gene (reference sequence). The CDR3 spells CASSFLGGENTGELFF. As DNA, the CDR3 is TGTGCCAGCAGCTTCCTCGGGGGGGAAAACACCGGGGAGCTGTTTTTT.

V gene TRBV10-3 combines with J gene TRBJ2-5, with 8 bases aligning to TRBD1. This CDR3 has 15 residues. J lost 1 base, V lost 6 bases, and 7 bases had no gene match. Germline loops: CDR1 ENHRY, CDR2 SYGVKD. The CDR3 DNA is TGTGCCATCAGAGCAGACAGGGGAGGCCAAGAGACCCAGTACTTC. Its translation is CAIRADRGGQETQYF.

The chain joins TRBV19 to TRBJ1-4; D gene uncertain. Trimming left V 7 bases short and J 7 bases short, with 19 bases between. This CDR3 is 15 amino acids long. Germline-derived CDR1 and CDR2 are LNHDA and SQIVND (reference sequence). DNA for the CDR3: TGTGCCAGTACCCCCGACACCCCATCGAGTGAAAAACTGTTTTTT. It encodes CASTPDTPSSEKLFF.

The chain couples TRBV2 to TRBJ2-3, with TRBD2 matching over 13 bases. The trim removed 8 bases at V and 9 bases at J, leaving 5 bases unmatched. The CDR3 spans 13 residues. Germline lookup yields CDR1 SNHLY and CDR2 FYNNEI. The CDR3 reads CASHRTSGGTQYF. DNA for the CDR3: TGTGCCAGCCACCGGACTAGCGGGGGCACGCAGTATTTT.

The chain combines TRBV7-2 with TRBJ2-2; 8 nucleotides agree with TRBD2. The CDR3 loop spans 16 amino acids. V dropped 5 bases and J dropped 5; count of bases not matched to a gene: 10. The germline V gene has CDR1 SGHTA and CDR2 FQGNSA. The CDR3 sequence: CASSPSPSGQTGELFF. For the CDR3, the DNA is TGTGCCAGCAGCCCCTCCCCTAGCGGGCAGACCGGGGAGCTGTTTTTT.

V gene TRBV7-6 combines with J gene TRBJ2-1; possibly TRBD2 for D (7 bases). V was trimmed by 5 bases and J by 6 bases, leaving 14 bases between them. This CDR3 has 14 amino acids. Germline V CDR1 and CDR2: SGHVS, FNYEAQ. The CDR3 is CASSPIGGGNEQFF. The CDR3, as DNA: TGTGCCAGCAGCCCCATAGGGGGGGGCAATGAGCAGTTCTTC.

The CDR3: CASSHLGLEYF. The CDR3 DNA follows: TGCGCCAGCAGCCACCTGGGGCTCGAGTACTTC. The rearrangement joins TRBV4-3 to TRBJ2-5; tentatively, D is TRBD1 (5 bases). The CDR3 loop spans 11 amino acids. Trimming took off 3 bases at V and 12 bases at J, with 11 bases between the two ends. Germline V CDR1 and CDR2: LGHNA, YSLEER.

V gene TRBV6-5 combines with J gene TRBJ2-7; 11 bases agree with TRBD1. This CDR3 is 15 amino acids long. Trimming removed 3 bases from V and 2 bases from J; junction bases left unmatched: 3. The V gene's germline CDR1 is MNHEY and CDR2 SVGAGI. The CDR3 region is CASSYGTGGPYEQYF. Here the CDR3 DNA reads TGTGCCAGCAGTTATGGGACAGGGGGGCCCTACGAGCAGTACTTC.

This clone was counted only a few times. The chain has TRBV11-1 and TRBJ1-1, with D possibly being TRBD1 (6 bases). CDR1 and CDR2 (germline): SGHAT, FQDESV (reference sequence). Trimming removed 2 bases at V and 4 bases at J, with 8 bases between. The length of the CDR3 is 13 residues. The CDR3: CASSLQGGTEAFF. The CDR3 DNA reads as TGTGCCAGCAGCTTACAAGGGGGCACTGAAGCTTTCTTT.

The chain joins TRBV28 to TRBJ2-5, with 12 bases identical to TRBD2. Germline CDR1 and CDR2: MDHEN and SYDVKM. V dropped 1 base and J dropped 4; count of bases not matched to a gene: 4. CDR3 length equals 16 residues. In nucleotides, the CDR3 is TGTGCCAGCAGTTTATCTAGCGGGAGGGCCGGAGAGACCCAGTACTTC. Translation gives CASSLSSGRAGETQYF. The full variable domain, completed using reference TRBV28 and TRBJ2-5, is DVKVTQSSRYLVKRTGEKVFLECVQDMDHENMFWYRQDPGLGLRLIYFSYDVKMKEKGDIPEGYSVSREKKERFSLILESASTNQTSMYLCASSLSSGRAGETQYFGPGTRLLVL.

The chain carries TRBV11-1 and TRBJ2-5, with D unclear. Between the trimmed V and J ends, which lost 1 base and 0 bases, there was a span of 6 bases. The germline gives CDR1 SGHAT, CDR2 FQDESV (reference sequence). This CDR3 has 14 amino acids. The CDR3 spells CASSLGVNQETQYF. The CDR3 DNA sequence: TGTGCCAGCAGCTTAGGGGTCAACCAAGAGACCCAGTACTTC.

J is TRBJ1-1 and V is TRBV5-8; TRBD1 agrees at 10 bases. The trim removed 4 bases at V and 3 bases at J, leaving 12 bases unmatched. The CDR3 consists of 17 residues. Germline CDR1 SGHTS, CDR2 YDEGEE. The CDR3 loop is CASSKTDRGARDTEAFF. CDR3 coding DNA: TGTGCCAGCAGCAAAACGGACAGGGGGGCGCGGGACACTGAAGCTTTCTTT.

The chain couples TRBV18 to TRBJ2-7, with D hard to call. V lost 0 bases, J lost 2 bases, and 8 bases lay in between. The CDR3 consists of 14 residues. CDR1 KGHSH and CDR2 LQKENI come from the germline V gene. In DNA form, the CDR3 reads TGTGCCAGCTCACCACCGGGCAGTCCCTACGAGCAGTACTTC. Its protein product is CASSPPGSPYEQYF.

V usage is TRBV27 and J usage is TRBJ1-2; TRBD1 might be the D (5 bases). Germline V gene lookup returns CDR1 MNHEY and CDR2 SMNVEV (reference sequence). Trimming pared 2 bases from V and 1 base from J, leaving 11 bases between. The CDR3 is made up of 15 amino acids. CDR3 sequence: CASSLSRGINYGYTF. The CDR3, as DNA: TGTGCCAGCAGTTTAAGTAGGGGAATTAACTATGGCTACACCTTC.

V is TRBV2 and J is TRBJ2-1, with D unclear. The CDR3 runs to 14 residues. Germline CDR1 and CDR2: SNHLY and FYNNEI. Trimming stripped 4 bases from V and 5 bases from J, with 12 bases between. The CDR3 protein is CASSARGADNEQFF. DNA of the CDR3: TGTGCCAGCAGTGCCCGCGGAGCTGACAATGAGCAGTTCTTC.

In regard to this clone: One end of the junction fails to match germline, which may point to a read error. The chain is built from TRBV7-7 and TRBJ2-7; D is uncertain. Germline CDR1 reads SSHAT; CDR2 reads FNYEAQ (reference sequence). The CDR3 has 14 residues. The CDR3 DNA reads TGTGCTAGCAGCCAGGAAAACCCTTCCTACGAGCAGTACTTC. This translates into CASSQENPSYEQYF.

This clone was counted once. The chain carries TRBV7-2 and TRBJ1-6, with D possibly matching TRBD1 (5 bases). Germline V gene sequence: CDR1 SGHTA, CDR2 FQGNSA. The CDR3 contains 15 residues. V was shortened by 1 base and J by 9 bases, with 13 bases between the two germline ends. The CDR3 loop is CASSLVPGLISPLHF. The CDR3 DNA sequence: TGTGCCAGCAGCTTAGTCCCAGGGCTAATTTCACCCCTCCACTTT. The full variable domain, in which reference TRBV7-2 and TRBJ1-6 provide the parts outside the CDR3, is GAGVSQSPSNKVTEKGKDVELRCDPISGHTALYWYRQSLGQGLEFLIYFQGNSAPDKSGLPSDRFSAERTGGSVSTLTIQRTQQEDSAVYLCASSLVPGLISPLHFGNGTRLTVT.

This rearrangement joins TRBV4-1 to TRBJ2-1; D may be TRBD1 (5 bases). Trimming took off 3 bases at V and 14 bases at J, with 14 bases between the two ends. Germline CDR1 is MGHRA and CDR2 is YSYEKL. The CDR3 spans 12 residues. The CDR3 spells CASSQAGSPEFF. The DNA of the CDR3 is TGCGCCAGCAGCCAGGCAGGGTCCCCCGAGTTCTTC.

The rearrangement links TRBV28 to TRBJ2-2; either TRBD1 or TRBD2 may fit D (5 bases each). The CDR3 runs to 15 residues. Per the germline V gene, CDR1 is MDHEN and CDR2 is SYDVKM. Trimming cost V 5 bases and J 6 bases, with 16 bases left between them. In DNA form, the CDR3 reads TGTGCCAGCAGTACCGGGGCTAGCCAGGCCGGGGAGCTGTTTTTT. Residues: CASSTGASQAGELFF.

The J gene is TRBJ1-2, the V gene TRBV5-4; no firm D call. The V and J ends lost 0 bases and 6 bases respectively, with 9 bases between them. The CDR3 extends over 13 amino acids. Germline V gene data show CDR1 as SGHNT and CDR2 as YYREEE (reference sequence). Here the CDR3 reads CASSLANMHGYTF. The CDR3 DNA reads as TGTGCCAGCAGCTTGGCAAATATGCATGGCTACACCTTC.

A single count supports this clone. The gene calls are TRBV5-8 and TRBJ2-3, with 7 bases aligning to TRBD1. Trimming took 0 bases from V and 4 from J; bases not matched to a gene: 2. There are 14 residues in the CDR3. Germline CDR1 is SGHTS and CDR2 is YDEGEE. DNA of the CDR3: TGTGCCAGCAGCTTGGTCACAGGGGCAGATACGCAGTATTTT. Residues: CASSLVTGADTQYF.

This rearrangement joins TRBV14 to TRBJ2-7; tentatively, D is TRBD2 (6 bases). Trimming took 5 bases from V and 1 from J, leaving 12 bases between them. Germline V gene lookup returns CDR1 SGHDN and CDR2 FVKESK. The CDR3 covers 14 residues. The CDR3 DNA reads TGTGCCAGCAGCAGCCGGGACTTTTCCTACGAGCAGTACTTC. It codes for CASSSRDFSYEQYF.

This clone showed up just once. The chain is built from TRBV5-1 and TRBJ2-1, with a possible D match to TRBD1 (6 bases). Trimming cost V 4 bases and J 10 bases, with 24 bases left between them. The V gene's germline CDR1 is SGHRS and CDR2 YFSETQ. This CDR3 contains 16 residues. Written as DNA, the CDR3 is TGCGCCAGCAGCGAGGAAGTCGGTTTTGGGACATCAGAGCAGTTCTTC. As protein: CASSEEVGFGTSEQFF.

This clone was seen a handful of times. This rearrangement joins TRBV19 to TRBJ1-5; the match to TRBD1 covers 7 bases. Losses at the gene ends were 5 bases for V and 6 bases for J; bases not matched to a gene: 4. This CDR3 comprises 13 residues. Germline-derived CDR1 and CDR2 are LNHDA and SQIVND (reference sequence). CDR3 in DNA: TGTGCCAGTAGTGGGACAGTTCGTCAGCCCCAGCATTTT. It is translated as CASSGTVRQPQHF.

The J gene is TRBJ1-6, the V gene TRBV6-6; D gene ambiguous. CDR3 length: 12 residues. Germline-derived CDR1 and CDR2 are MNHNY and SVGAGI (reference sequence). V lost 1 base and J 7 bases, leaving 2 bases between the germline ends. The CDR3 reads CASSYWNSPLHF. The DNA of the CDR3 is TGTGCCAGCAGTTACTGGAATTCACCCCTCCACTTT.

The genes are TRBV5-4 and TRBJ2-1; 10 nucleotides agree with TRBD1. Germline lookup yields CDR1 SGHNT and CDR2 YYREEE (reference sequence). V gave up 5 bases and J gave up 7 bases; unmatched junction bases: 12. CDR3 length: 16 residues. Here the CDR3 reads CASSLGGQGPRNEQFF. The CDR3 DNA reads as TGTGCCAGCAGTCTCGGGGGACAGGGGCCCAGGAATGAGCAGTTCTTC.

This clone has a handful of counts. The J gene is TRBJ1-3, the V gene TRBV28, with D unclear. The CDR3 is 13 residues long. Trimming took off 6 bases at V and 4 bases at J, with 10 bases between the two ends. Germline CDR1 MDHEN, CDR2 SYDVKM. The CDR3 here is CASRGLGGNTIYF. CDR3 in DNA: TGTGCCAGCAGGGGTTTGGGAGGAAACACCATATATTTT.